This passage covers 21 T cell receptor beta chains from one sample sequenced in a study of cytomegalovirus exposure and HLA in healthy donors. The primer mix had 60 Vbeta and 13 Jbeta primers. Some clones are missing from TCRdb's copy, which holds only in-frame ones; the method was immunoSEQ multiplex PCR. The data contain about 140,000 clones, around 80% of them seen just once; the ten biggest clones take up roughly 2.4%. Sample: PBMCs. These receptors were taken from a middle-aged man in good health and CMV-seronegative.

The chain combines TRBV7-9 with TRBJ2-2, with 9 nucleotides matching TRBD1. Germline trimming cut 4 bases from V and 8 bases from J; bases unmatched to any gene: 8. The germline V gene has CDR1 SEHNR and CDR2 FQNEAQ (reference sequence). This CDR3 is 15 amino acids long. CDR3 loop: CASSSRDRDSGELFF. The CDR3 DNA is TGTGCCAGCAGCTCCCGGGACAGGGATAGTGGGGAGCTGTTTTTT.

The rearrangement links TRBV28 to TRBJ1-5; D gene uncertain. CDR1 MDHEN and CDR2 SYDVKM come from the germline V gene. This CDR3 spans 15 amino acids. V lost 7 bases to trimming and J lost 2 bases, with 15 bases between them. The CDR3 DNA is TGTGCCAGCAATTTCGCAGGCCCCGGCAATCAGCCCCAGCATTTT. Amino acid sequence: CASNFAGPGNQPQHF.

The V and J genes are TRBV6-5 and TRBJ2-1; 11 nucleotides match TRBD2. Germline CDR1 MNHEY, CDR2 SVGAGI. This CDR3 region has 15 residues. The trim removed 5 bases at V and 6 bases at J, leaving 6 bases unmatched. CDR3 nucleotides: TGTGCCAGCAGTCCCACTAGCGGGAGATTCAATGAGCAGTTCTTC. Translating gives CASSPTSGRFNEQFF.

This chain joins TRBV6-5 and TRBJ2-7; 8 bases align to TRBD2. The CDR3 is 14 amino acids. Germline assignment: CDR1 MNHEY and CDR2 SVGAGI. Trimming at V came to 7 bases and at J to 3 bases, leaving 8 bases not matched to a gene. CDR3 sequence reads: CASMSTGTSYEQYF. The CDR3 DNA follows: TGTGCCAGCATGTCAACCGGGACTAGCTACGAGCAGTACTTC.

The gene calls are TRBV27 and TRBJ1-1; 7 bases are a match to TRBD1. The CDR3 is 16 residues long. V was pared by 3 bases and J by 5 bases, with 12 bases of the junction left unmatched. Germline V gives CDR1 MNHEY, CDR2 SMNVEV (reference sequence). CDR3 in amino acids: CASSFYQGERGTEAFF. CDR3 in DNA: TGTGCCAGCAGTTTCTACCAGGGGGAAAGAGGGACTGAAGCTTTCTTT.

The V gene is TRBV9, the J gene TRBJ2-3; D is unclear. The CDR3 loop spans 12 amino acids. Germline CDR1 and CDR2: SGDLS and YYNGEE. V lost 4 bases and J 5 bases, leaving 8 bases between the germline ends. CDR3 coding DNA: TGTGCCAGCAGCCCATCGGGAGATACGCAGTATTTT. Its translation is CASSPSGDTQYF.

This chain connects TRBV6-1 to TRBJ1-1; D remains unclear. The CDR3 contains 15 residues. V lost 4 bases and J 1 base, leaving 13 bases between the germline ends. Germline values: CDR1 MNHNS, CDR2 SASEGT. CDR3 amino acids: CASSVWERGNTEAFF. DNA for the CDR3: TGTGCCAGCAGTGTATGGGAACGGGGGAACACTGAAGCTTTCTTT.

The rearrangement uses TRBV6-1 and TRBJ1-5; 7 bases line up with TRBD1. Germline V CDR1 and CDR2: MNHNS, SASEGT. The CDR3 runs 13 residues. Trimming removed 6 bases from V and 7 bases from J; junction bases left unmatched: 6. This chain's CDR3 is CASRGQDHQPQHF. The CDR3, as DNA: TGTGCCAGCAGAGGACAGGATCACCAGCCCCAGCATTTT.

The chain joins TRBV6-6 to TRBJ1-6, with D unresolved. Trimming left V 2 bases short and J 9 bases short, with 8 bases between. The CDR3 has 13 amino acids. CDR1 is MNHNY and CDR2 is SVGAGI in the germline V gene (reference sequence). Here the CDR3 reads CASSYDAGSPLHF. CDR3 coding DNA: TGTGCCAGCAGTTACGACGCGGGTTCACCCCTCCACTTT.

This rearrangement joins TRBV28 to TRBJ1-2, with TRBD1 matching 7 bases. V was clipped by 8 bases and J by 0 bases; unmatched bases: 9. The germline CDR1 and CDR2 sequences are MDHEN and SYDVKM. The CDR3 runs 15 residues. CDR3 sequence reads: CASADSGTANYGYTF. The CDR3 region has the DNA TGTGCCAGCGCTGACTCCGGGACAGCTAACTATGGCTACACCTTC.

The sample holds a few counts of this clone. The V call is TRBV29-1, the J call TRBJ1-1; tentatively, D is TRBD1 (6 bases). Trimming removed 6 bases from V and 0 bases from J, with 17 bases in between. Germline lookup yields CDR1 SQVTM and CDR2 ANQGSEA. The length of the CDR3 is 15 residues. The chain's CDR3 is CSVGGAGGVNTEAFF. The CDR3 DNA is TGCAGCGTCGGGGGGGCCGGGGGTGTGAACACTGAAGCTTTCTTT. Based on the CDR3 plus reference TRBV29-1 and TRBJ1-1, the full variable domain is SAVISQKPSRDICQRGTSLTIQCQVDSQVTMMFWYRQQPGQSLTLIATANQGSEATYESGFVIDKFPISRPNLTFSTLTVSNMSPEDSSIYLCSVGGAGGVNTEAFFGQGTRLTVV.

V is TRBV28 and J is TRBJ1-5, with 9 positions matching TRBD1. Germline CDR1 is MDHEN and CDR2 is SYDVKM. The V gene end was trimmed by 7 bases and the J gene end by 2 bases; junction bases not matched to a gene: 6. There are 15 residues in the CDR3. The CDR3 DNA follows: TGTGCCAGCACTTACAGGGGGCACGGCAATCAGCCCCAGCATTTT. Encoded protein: CASTYRGHGNQPQHF.

The chain links TRBV28 to TRBJ1-2; D is uncertain. Germline-derived CDR1 and CDR2 are MDHEN and SYDVKM. V lost 4 bases and J lost 7, with 7 bases in between. The CDR3 loop spans 11 amino acids. The DNA for the CDR3 is TGTGCCAGCAGTTCCCCCTTTGGCTACACCTTC. As protein: CASSSPFGYTF.

The V and J genes are TRBV5-1 and TRBJ2-2; 14 nucleotides agree with TRBD2. After removal of 0 bases from V and 4 bases from J, the junction contained 5 bases not matched to a gene. The germline gives CDR1 SGHRS, CDR2 YFSETQ. CDR3 length equals 18 residues. CDR3: CASSLAGTSGSGTGELFF. CDR3 sequence (DNA): TGCGCCAGCAGCTTGGCAGGGACTAGCGGGAGTGGCACCGGGGAGCTGTTTTTT. Complete variable domain (other parts from reference TRBV5-1 and TRBJ2-2): KAGVTQTPRYLIKTRGQQVTLSCSPISGHRSVSWYQQTPGQGLQFLFEYFSETQRNKGNFPGRFSGRQFSNSRSEMNVSTLELGDSALYLCASSLAGTSGSGTGELFFGEGSRLTVL.

The chain combines TRBV19 with TRBJ2-2; D is perhaps TRBD2 (6 bases). In germline, CDR1 is LNHDA, CDR2 SQIVND (reference sequence). The CDR3 extends over 17 amino acids. V gave up 3 bases and J gave up 1 base, with 15 bases separating them. The CDR3 sequence is CASSISLSSVNTGELFF. The CDR3 DNA is TGTGCCAGTAGTATTTCCCTTTCTAGCGTGAACACCGGGGAGCTGTTTTTT.

The V call is TRBV11-3, the J call TRBJ2-7, with D hard to call. Germline loops: CDR1 SGHNT, CDR2 YENEEA. The length of the CDR3 is 14 residues. V was cut by 7 bases and J by 1 base, with 14 bases left in between. CDR3 sequence reads: CASIRSPGSYEQYF. For the CDR3, the DNA is TGTGCCAGCATCAGGTCCCCTGGGTCCTACGAGCAGTACTTC.

The V gene is TRBV25-1, the J gene TRBJ1-1, with D possibly matching TRBD1 (5 bases). V was shortened by 2 bases and J by 8 bases, with 15 bases between the two germline ends. Germline V gene lookup returns CDR1 MGHDK and CDR2 SYGVNS. This CDR3 has 14 residues. The CDR3 nucleotides are TGTGCCAGCAGTGAAGGGGCCCCCCGGACCGAAGCTTTCTTT. Translation: CASSEGAPRTEAFF.

The chain couples TRBV6-5 to TRBJ2-7; D might be TRBD2 (6 bases). Trimming shortened V by 11 bases and J by 4 bases, and 21 bases separated the two germline ends. The CDR3 is made up of 14 amino acids. Germline V gene sequence: CDR1 MNHEY, CDR2 SVGAGI. The CDR3, as DNA: TGTGCCGGCAATCTTCCGGGAGTTCGGTACGAGCAGTACTTC. It specifies CAGNLPGVRYEQYF.

The rearrangement links TRBV14 to TRBJ2-1; 7 bases are shared with TRBD2. The trim removed 0 bases at V and 4 bases at J, leaving 9 bases unmatched. This CDR3 has 17 amino acids. Germline loops: CDR1 SGHDN, CDR2 FVKESK. The CDR3 spells CASSQDPREGGYNEQFF. The DNA for the CDR3 is TGTGCCAGCAGCCAAGATCCGAGGGAGGGCGGTTACAATGAGCAGTTCTTC. The full variable domain, in which reference TRBV14 and TRBJ2-1 provide the parts outside the CDR3, is EAGVTQFPSHSVIEKGQTVTLRCDPISGHDNLYWYRRVMGKEIKFLLHFVKESKQDESGMPNNRFLAERTGGTYSTLKVQPAELEDSGVYFCASSQDPREGGYNEQFFGPGTRLTVL.

The chain combines TRBV5-1 with TRBJ1-1, with D possibly matching TRBD1 (6 bases). From germline, CDR1 is SGHRS and CDR2 YFSETQ. V was pared by 4 bases and J by 0 bases, with 10 bases between. The CDR3 spans 14 residues. This CDR3 is CASSTTGMNTEAFF. The CDR3 DNA is TGCGCCAGCAGCACTACAGGGATGAACACTGAAGCTTTCTTT.

The chain couples TRBV6-5 to TRBJ2-2; D uncertain. Germline V CDR1 and CDR2: MNHEY, SVGAGI. This CDR3 comprises 15 residues. V dropped 6 bases and J dropped 1 base, with 12 bases sitting between them. The CDR3 region has the DNA TGTGCCAGCAGGAGAACGAGCCTGAACACCGGGGAGCTGTTTTTT. Amino acids: CASRRTSLNTGELFF.